Detailed here is one TCR beta chain. Its antigen is unknown. The sample is drawn from a study of T cell clonotyping in hematopoietic cell transplantation. Study-level points and caveats: After transplant, recipient diversity fell while pathologically expanded clonotypes grew through day 180. Few recipient clonotypes overlapped donors; over 95% were de novo at given depth.

The CDR3 sequence is 14 residues long. Germline CDR1 and CDR2: PRHDT and FYEKMQ (reference sequence). J was trimmed by 7 bases and V by 3 bases; bases with no gene match: 7. TCRdb's copy holds only in-frame clones and misses some; the assay was immunoSEQ multiplex PCR. This sample has roughly 13,000 clones, with 94% found just once. Recipient blood drawn about 28 days pretransplant and days 30, 100, 180 after. This material consisted of PBMCs, taken 30 days after allogeneic stem cell transplant. The gene calls are TRBV13 and TRBJ1-2, with 8 bases fitting TRBD1. The clonotype was recovered from a male patient aged 60-70 years who had an allogeneic stem cell transplant from an unrelated donor, so the T cells may come from the graft donor. Some clones in this sample may be carry-over from other donors' samples. The CDR3 coding sequence is TGTGCCAGCAGCTTGAACAGGGGGTCAATTGGCTACACCTTC. It translates to CASSLNRGSIGYTF. The complete variable domain, with remaining parts taken from reference TRBV13 and TRBJ1-2, reads AAGVIQSPRHLIKEKRETATLKCYPIPRHDTVYWYQQGPGQDPQFLISFYEKMQSDKGSIPDRFSAQQFSDYHSELNMSSLELGDSALYFCASSLNRGSIGYTFGSGTRLTVV.